These 16 T cell receptor beta chains share one sample of origin, sequenced in a study of regulatory T cells in long-lasting Graves disease. In building TCR beta libraries, iRepertoire HTBI primers were used together with Arm-PCR of CDR3 regions. MiXCR was run by TCRdb on the multiplex PCR reads, yielding one entry per CDR3 protein. The sample includes 420,000 or so distinct CDR3 sequences, about 17% of them seen just once. Time point specified: newly diagnosed GD, antithyroid drugs for less than 3 months. The TCR library was prepared using RNA isolated from PBMCs. These records were also assigned to another study, of T cells in Graves' hyperthyroidism and ophthalmopathy.

Source: peripheral blood mononuclear cells (PBMCs), taken at new diagnosis, from a patient treated with antithyroid drugs. The source is a woman between 18 and 30 years old with Graves disease.

This clonotype was observed a handful of times. The chain carries TRBV12-3 or TRBV12-4 and TRBJ1-2; TRBD1 matches at 7 bases. Trimming took 5 bases from V and 4 from J; bases not matched to a gene: 7. This CDR3 region has 14 residues. The CDR3 protein is CASSGTERFYGYTF. CDR3 bases: TGTGCCAGCAGTGGGACAGAGAGATTCTATGGCTACACCTTC.

In this sample, this clonotype turned up many times. The chain carries TRBV6-1 and TRBJ2-7; 10 nucleotides line up with TRBD1. Germline trimming cut 7 bases from V and 5 bases from J; bases unmatched to any gene: 8. Germline CDR1 is MNHNS and CDR2 is SASEGT. The CDR3 runs 14 residues. The CDR3 loop reads CASTGQGVRNEQYF. The CDR3 DNA follows: TGTGCCAGCACAGGACAGGGGGTAAGGAACGAGCAGTACTTC.

The V call is TRBV7-2, the J call TRBJ2-5; 7 nucleotides line up with TRBD2. J lost 8 bases, V lost 5 bases, and 5 bases had no gene match. In germline, CDR1 is SGHTA, CDR2 FQGNSA. CDR3 length: 12 residues. The CDR3 DNA follows: TGTGCCAGCAGCGACCGCGGGGGTACCCAGTACTTC. Protein sequence: CASSDRGGTQYF.

This clonotype was detected a few times. V is TRBV3-1 and J is TRBJ2-1, with unresolved D. Germline V gene data show CDR1 as LGHDT and CDR2 as YNNKEL (reference sequence). This CDR3 has 16 residues. Deletions cut 0 bases from V and 8 bases from J, with 17 bases between. Here the CDR3 reads CASSQEIGGGYDEQFF. The CDR3 DNA follows: TGTGCCAGCAGCCAAGAAATCGGCGGTGGGTACGATGAGCAGTTCTTC.

This clonotype was recorded many times. V and J are TRBV28 and TRBJ2-3; TRBD2 matches 9 bases. Germline-derived CDR1 and CDR2 are MDHEN and SYDVKM. This CDR3 spans 21 amino acids. After removal of 5 bases from V and 0 bases from J, the junction contained 21 bases not matched to a gene. The CDR3 sequence is CASSTFLAGRTTLRSTDTQYF. DNA for the CDR3: TGTGCCAGCAGTACTTTCCTAGCGGGAAGGACGACCCTACGAAGCACAGATACGCAGTATTTT.

This clonotype came up a few times. The chain recombines TRBV20-1 with TRBJ2-5; D tentatively fits TRBD1 or TRBD2 (5 bases each). The germline gives CDR1 DFQATT, CDR2 SNEGSKA (reference sequence). The germline V and J ends were trimmed by 4 bases and 7 bases, with 19 bases remaining between them. This CDR3 is 14 amino acids long. Written as DNA, the CDR3 is TGCAGTGCTACCCCTCGGGACGGGAAGAGGACCCAGTACTTC. It specifies CSATPRDGKRTQYF.

This rearrangement joins TRBV6-1 to TRBJ2-1, with 13 bases lining up with TRBD2. Germline V gene sequence: CDR1 MNHNS, CDR2 SASEGT. V trimming: 8 bases; J trimming: 4 bases; junction bases outside the gene matches: 8. The CDR3 covers 16 residues. The CDR3 nucleotides read TGTGCCAGCCGTCAGGGACTAGCGGGAACTTACAATGAGCAGTTCTTC. Protein: CASRQGLAGTYNEQFF.

This clonotype was detected many times. This rearrangement joins TRBV7-9 to TRBJ2-1, with D possibly being TRBD1 (6 bases). The CDR3 sequence is 17 residues long. V was pared by 1 base and J by 8 bases, with 21 bases between. CDR1 is SEHNR, CDR2 FQNEAQ, per germline (reference sequence). In DNA form, the CDR3 reads TGTGCCAGCAGCTTAGGACTACCAGGGGTCTACAATGATGAGCAGTTCTTC. Protein product: CASSLGLPGVYNDEQFF.

This clonotype occurred many times. The CDR3 region has the DNA TGTGCCAGCAGCTTAACAATCGCAGCGTCCTACGAGCAGTACTTC. Its protein is CASSLTIAASYEQYF. The chain uses TRBV7-8 and TRBJ2-7, with D unresolved. The CDR3 contains 15 residues. V lost 2 bases and J 1 base, leaving 12 bases between the germline ends. From germline, CDR1 is SGHVS and CDR2 FQNEAQ. Supplemented by reference TRBV7-8 and TRBJ2-7, the full variable domain reads GAGVSQSPRYKVAKRGQDVALRCDPISGHVSLFWYQQALGQGPEFLTYFQNEAQLDKSGLPSDRFFAERPEGSVSTLKIQRTQQEDSAVYLCASSLTIAASYEQYFGPGTRLTVT.

This clonotype was seen repeatedly, ten times or more. J is TRBJ2-1 and V is TRBV25-1; D unresolved. In germline, CDR1 is MGHDK, CDR2 SYGVNS. V was clipped by 7 bases and J by 10 bases, with 14 bases between them. This CDR3 spans 12 amino acids. The CDR3 loop is CASTLNVGEQFF. In DNA form, the CDR3 reads TGTGCCAGCACCCTGAACGTTGGGGAGCAGTTCTTC.

This chain links TRBV28 with TRBJ1-1, with D possibly being TRBD1 (5 bases). Trimming left V 7 bases short and J 4 bases short, with 19 bases between. This CDR3 has 15 amino acids. The germline V gene has CDR1 MDHEN and CDR2 SYDVKM. The CDR3 here is CASTSFGGFITEAFF. The CDR3, as DNA: TGTGCCAGCACTAGCTTCGGGGGTTTTATCACTGAAGCTTTCTTT.

This clonotype came up a few times. The gene calls are TRBV10-3 and TRBJ2-3; the D gene is possibly TRBD1 (6 bases). The V end was cut by 8 bases, the J end by 8 bases, with 17 bases between. The CDR3 contains 13 residues. Germline V CDR1 and CDR2: ENHRY, SYGVKD. CDR3 DNA sequence: TGTGCCATCTCCTCGTTACAGGGAGTTACGCAGTATTTT. This codes for CAISSLQGVTQYF.

This clonotype has ten or more counts. This chain links TRBV7-8 with TRBJ2-2, with 11 positions matching TRBD2. Trimming took 2 bases from V and 5 from J; bases not matched to a gene: 7. Germline V gene sequence: CDR1 SGHVS, CDR2 FQNEAQ. CDR3 length equals 17 residues. For the CDR3, the DNA is TGTGCCAGCAGCTTACGCCTAGCGGGAGGCGGTACCGGGGAGCTGTTTTTT. Translating gives CASSLRLAGGGTGELFF. The whole variable domain, filled in from reference TRBV7-8 and TRBJ2-2, reads GAGVSQSPRYKVAKRGQDVALRCDPISGHVSLFWYQQALGQGPEFLTYFQNEAQLDKSGLPSDRFFAERPEGSVSTLKIQRTQQEDSAVYLCASSLRLAGGGTGELFFGEGSRLTVL.

This clonotype has just a few counts. This chain joins TRBV6-5 and TRBJ2-7; 9 bases map to TRBD1. Germline CDR1 and CDR2: MNHEY and SVGAGI. Unmatched junction bases numbered 8, after V lost 2 bases and J lost 0 bases. This CDR3 has 17 amino acids. The CDR3 loop is CASSYPPGQGSSYEQYF. The DNA of the CDR3 is TGTGCCAGCAGTTACCCCCCAGGACAGGGGAGCTCCTACGAGCAGTACTTC.

The V call is TRBV10-3, the J call TRBJ2-1; 12 nucleotides align to TRBD1. Germline V gene sequence: CDR1 ENHRY, CDR2 SYGVKD. CDR3 size: 15 residues. V shed 3 bases, J shed 6 bases, and the junction held 3 bases outside the gene matches. The CDR3 nucleotides are TGTGCCATCAGTGAAGGGGACAGGGGGCGCAATGAGCAGTTCTTC. Translating gives CAISEGDRGRNEQFF.

This clonotype was detected many times. J is TRBJ2-7 and V is TRBV7-2, with 7 bases aligning to TRBD2. V dropped 3 bases and J dropped 5; count of bases not matched to a gene: 7. Germline V gene data show CDR1 as SGHTA and CDR2 as FQGNSA. This CDR3 has 14 amino acids. CDR3: CASSFSERDHEQYF. The DNA for the CDR3 is TGTGCCAGCAGCTTCTCGGAGCGGGACCACGAGCAGTACTTC.